One and the same sample provided the 2 T cell receptor beta chains below, sequenced in a study of radiation and T cells in renal cell carcinoma. The protocol was immunoSEQ multiplex PCR, while the TCRdb copy is restricted to in-frame clones and leaves out a portion. This sample yields 150,000 to 160,000 clones, of which approximately 90% are seen a single time; 13% belongs to the top ten. Time point in this sample: blood 2 weeks post-SBRT. Treatment indicated: 15 Gy SBRT to primary tumor, nephrectomy 4 weeks later. The material was blood, obtained from a patient whose treatment included radiotherapy and nephrectomy. All receptors come from a woman aged 45-59 years with renal cell carcinoma.

The chain links TRBV6-1 to TRBJ1-5; D uncertain. The CDR3 covers 13 residues. Germline values: CDR1 MNHNS, CDR2 SASEGT. V shed 5 bases and J shed 4 bases, with 9 bases lying between them. The CDR3 reads CASSIIRNQPQHF. CDR3 in DNA: TGTGCCAGCAGTATAATTAGAAATCAGCCCCAGCATTTT.

This sequence joins TRBV5-1 and TRBJ2-1; maybe TRBD1 (5 bases). Germline CDR1 is SGHRS and CDR2 is YFSETQ. The CDR3 runs 14 residues. Between the trimmed V and J ends, which lost 1 base and 4 bases, there was a span of 9 bases. The chain's CDR3 is CASSLLDNYNEQFF. DNA for the CDR3: TGCGCCAGCAGCTTGCTGGACAATTACAATGAGCAGTTCTTC.